Sequencing of this T cell receptor (beta chain) was carried out in a study of T cell responses to AZD1222 COVID-19 vaccine. Of note for this clone: Its antigen is currently unknown.

Study results and limitations: Sampling that yielded the repertoires occurred only after the peak T cell response. Two AZD1222 administrations were followed by greater Spike-specific TCR breadth and depth. Nearly half of spike-specific TCRs reportedly go after variant regions that carry no mutations.

The CDR3 has 14 amino acids. Trimming took 3 bases from V and 0 from J, leaving 8 bases between them. Germline V gene lookup returns CDR1 SGHVS and CDR2 FQNEAQ. The repertoire was sequenced with immunoSEQ multiplex PCR; TCRdb's copy has only in-frame clones and lacks some. Here the sample spans more than 100,000 clones, roughly 90% being singletons. This sample comprised peripheral blood, obtained on day 0 of AZD1222 vaccination. The chain links TRBV7-8 to TRBJ1-1; D unresolved. The receptor was isolated from an adult in good health. The CDR3: CASSFLSLNTEAFF. The CDR3 nucleotides are TGTGCCAGCAGCTTTCTTAGTCTGAACACTGAAGCTTTCTTT.